These T cell receptor beta chains were read from a single sample in a study of blood T cell repertoires in COVID-19. Assay used: immunoSEQ multiplex PCR; TCRdb lists only in-frame clones, some missing. The sample lists more than 45,000 clones; 80% to 90% were seen once. Sequenced input: peripheral blood. These receptors originate from a woman of 80 years or more with acute or convalescent COVID-19. The CDR3 runs from the conserved cysteine through the conserved F or W. Each record gives: clone size, J gene, D gene, V gene, CDR3 DNA, CDR3 protein. A D gene is named only where the DNA matches it firmly. Where a row states a size, it is once, few, many or the class of an expanded clone; other rows omit it.

>few|TRBJ2-7|NA|TRBV11-3
TGTGCCAGCAGCCCGGCAGGGGGGAGCGAGCAGTACTTC
CASSPAGGSEQYF
>NA|TRBJ2-1|TRBD1|TRBV6-5
TGTGCCAGCAGTCTGGACAGGGCCTACAATGAGCAGTTCTTC
CASSLDRAYNEQFF
>NA|TRBJ1-3|TRBD1|TRBV6-6
TGTGCCAGCAGCCTAGACAGGGGGCCCGGAAACACCATATATTTT
CASSLDRGPGNTIYF
>NA|TRBJ1-2|NA|TRBV3-1/TRBV3-2
TGTGCCAGCAGCCAAGATGGGGGCAGCTTCTATGGCTACACCTTC
CASSQDGGSFYGYTF
>NA|TRBJ2-7|TRBD1|TRBV30
TGTGCCTGGAAAGGACAGGGCGAGCAGTACTTC
CAWKGQGEQYF
>NA|TRBJ1-4|TRBD1|TRBV19
TGTGCCTCCGCCACAGGGGGAGCTAATTATGAAAAACTGTTTTTT
CASATGGANYEKLFF
>once|TRBJ1-6|NA|TRBV5-4
TGTGCCAGCAGTTCGAACAGGGCTGGTAATTCACCCCTCCACTTT
CASSSNRAGNSPLHF
>few|TRBJ1-2|NA|TRBV5-8
TGTGCCAGCAGCTTGGGACAACTTAACTATGGCTACACCTTC
CASSLGQLNYGYTF
>NA|TRBJ1-1|NA|TRBV30
TGTGCCTGGAGTCTTAGCCGGGGGAACACTGAAGCTTTCTTT
CAWSLSRGNTEAFF
>NA|TRBJ1-5|NA|TRBV7-9
TGTGCCAGCAGCTTAGACGGGACAAACAATCAGCCCCAGCATTTT
CASSLDGTNNQPQHF